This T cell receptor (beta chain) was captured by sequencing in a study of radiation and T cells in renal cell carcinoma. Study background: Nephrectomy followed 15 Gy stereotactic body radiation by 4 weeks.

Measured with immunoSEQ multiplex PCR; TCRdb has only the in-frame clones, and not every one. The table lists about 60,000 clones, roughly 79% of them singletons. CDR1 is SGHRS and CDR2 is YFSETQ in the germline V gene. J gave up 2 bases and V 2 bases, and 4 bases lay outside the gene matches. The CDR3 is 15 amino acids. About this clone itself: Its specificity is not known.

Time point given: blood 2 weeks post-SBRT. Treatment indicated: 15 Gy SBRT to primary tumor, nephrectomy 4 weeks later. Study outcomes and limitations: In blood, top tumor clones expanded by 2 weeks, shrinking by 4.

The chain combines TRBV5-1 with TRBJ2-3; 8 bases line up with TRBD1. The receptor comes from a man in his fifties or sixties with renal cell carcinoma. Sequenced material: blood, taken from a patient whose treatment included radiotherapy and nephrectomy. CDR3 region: CASSFRTGNTDTQYF. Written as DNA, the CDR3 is TGCGCCAGCAGCTTCCGGACAGGGAACACAGATACGCAGTATTTT.